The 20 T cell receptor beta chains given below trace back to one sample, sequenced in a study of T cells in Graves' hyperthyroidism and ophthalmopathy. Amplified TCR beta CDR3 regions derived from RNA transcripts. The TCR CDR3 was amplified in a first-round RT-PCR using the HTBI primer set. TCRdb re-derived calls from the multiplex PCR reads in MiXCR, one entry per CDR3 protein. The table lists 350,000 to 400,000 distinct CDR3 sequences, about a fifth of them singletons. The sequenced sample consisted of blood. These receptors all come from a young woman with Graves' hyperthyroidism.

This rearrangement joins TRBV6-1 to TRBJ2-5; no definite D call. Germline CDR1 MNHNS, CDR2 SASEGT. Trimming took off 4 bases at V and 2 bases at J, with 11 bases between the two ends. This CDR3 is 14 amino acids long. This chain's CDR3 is CASSVGTRQETQYF. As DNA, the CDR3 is TGTGCCAGCAGTGTAGGCACGAGACAAGAGACCCAGTACTTC.

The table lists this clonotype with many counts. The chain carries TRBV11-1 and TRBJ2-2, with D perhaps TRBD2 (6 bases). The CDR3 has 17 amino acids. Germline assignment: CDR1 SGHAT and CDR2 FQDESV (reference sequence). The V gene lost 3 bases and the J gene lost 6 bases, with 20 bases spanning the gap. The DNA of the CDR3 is TGTGCCAGCAGCTTCCTCATCACTAGCAACGTGGCCGGGGAGCTGTTTTTT. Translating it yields CASSFLITSNVAGELFF.

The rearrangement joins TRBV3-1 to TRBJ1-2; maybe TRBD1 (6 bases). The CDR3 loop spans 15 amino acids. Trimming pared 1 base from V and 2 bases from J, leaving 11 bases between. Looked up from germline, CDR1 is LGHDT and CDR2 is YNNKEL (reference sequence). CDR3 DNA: TGTGCCAGCAGCCAAGGGACAGCAGAAAACTATGGCTACACCTTC. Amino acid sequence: CASSQGTAENYGYTF.

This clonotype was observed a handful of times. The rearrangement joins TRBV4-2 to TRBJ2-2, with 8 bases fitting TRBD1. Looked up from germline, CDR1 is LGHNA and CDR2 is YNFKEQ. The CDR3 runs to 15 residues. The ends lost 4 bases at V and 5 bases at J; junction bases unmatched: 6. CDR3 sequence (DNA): TGTGCCAGCAGCCCTATCAGGGGGCGAACCGGGGAGCTGTTTTTT. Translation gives CASSPIRGRTGELFF.

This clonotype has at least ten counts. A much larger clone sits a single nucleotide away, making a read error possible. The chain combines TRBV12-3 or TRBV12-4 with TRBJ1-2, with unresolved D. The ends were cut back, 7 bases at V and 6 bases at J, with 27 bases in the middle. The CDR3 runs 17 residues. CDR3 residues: CASTQGDGYRLHHGYTF. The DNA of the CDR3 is TGTGCCAGCACCCAAGGAGACGGATACCGGTTACACCATGGCTACACCTTC.

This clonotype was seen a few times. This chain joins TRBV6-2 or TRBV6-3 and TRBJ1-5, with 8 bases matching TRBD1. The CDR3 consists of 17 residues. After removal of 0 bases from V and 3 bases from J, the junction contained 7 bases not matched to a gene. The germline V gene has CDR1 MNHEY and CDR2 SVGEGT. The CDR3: CASSYSSQGAINQPQHF. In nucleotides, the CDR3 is TGTGCCAGCAGTTACTCGTCTCAGGGGGCCATCAATCAGCCCCAGCATTTT.

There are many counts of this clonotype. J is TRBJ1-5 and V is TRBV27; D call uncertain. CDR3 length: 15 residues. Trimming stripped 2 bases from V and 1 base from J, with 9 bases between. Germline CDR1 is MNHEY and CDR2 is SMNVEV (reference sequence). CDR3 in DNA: TGTGCCAGCAGTTTAACCCCAGCGAGCAATCAGCCCCAGCATTTT. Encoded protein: CASSLTPASNQPQHF.

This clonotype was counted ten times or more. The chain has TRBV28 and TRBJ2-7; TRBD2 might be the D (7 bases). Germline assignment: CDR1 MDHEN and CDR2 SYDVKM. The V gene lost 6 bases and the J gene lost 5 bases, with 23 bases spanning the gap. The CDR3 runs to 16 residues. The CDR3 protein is CASSPHFWRGRHEQYF. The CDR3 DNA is TGTGCCAGCAGCCCCCATTTTTGGCGGGGGCGGCACGAGCAGTACTTC.

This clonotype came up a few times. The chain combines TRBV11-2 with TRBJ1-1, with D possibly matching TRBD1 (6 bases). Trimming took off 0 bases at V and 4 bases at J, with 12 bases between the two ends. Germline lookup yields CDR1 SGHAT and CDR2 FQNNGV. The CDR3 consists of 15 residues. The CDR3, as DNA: TGTGCCAGCAGCTTAGATCCCGGGGGCGGCACTGAAGCTTTCTTT. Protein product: CASSLDPGGGTEAFF.

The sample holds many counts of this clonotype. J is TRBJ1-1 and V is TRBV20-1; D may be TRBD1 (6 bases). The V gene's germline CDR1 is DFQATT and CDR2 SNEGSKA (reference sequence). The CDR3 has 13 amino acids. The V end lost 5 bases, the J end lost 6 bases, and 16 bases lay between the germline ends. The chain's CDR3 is CSARWDIIAEAFF. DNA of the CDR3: TGCAGTGCTCGATGGGACATTATCGCTGAAGCTTTCTTT.

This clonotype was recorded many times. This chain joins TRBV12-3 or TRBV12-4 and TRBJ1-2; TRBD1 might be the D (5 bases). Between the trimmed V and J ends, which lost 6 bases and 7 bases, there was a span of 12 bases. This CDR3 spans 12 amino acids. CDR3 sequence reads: CASRQGESGYTF. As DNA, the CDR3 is TGTGCCAGCAGACAAGGGGAAAGTGGCTACACCTTC.

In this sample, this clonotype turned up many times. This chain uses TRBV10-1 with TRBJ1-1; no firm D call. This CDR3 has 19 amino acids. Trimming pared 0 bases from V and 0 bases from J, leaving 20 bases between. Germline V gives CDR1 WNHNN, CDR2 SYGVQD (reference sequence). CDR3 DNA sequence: TGCGCCAGCAGTGAGTCGAATCCTGGTTTTTTTGGTATGAACACTGAAGCTTTCTTT. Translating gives CASSESNPGFFGMNTEAFF.

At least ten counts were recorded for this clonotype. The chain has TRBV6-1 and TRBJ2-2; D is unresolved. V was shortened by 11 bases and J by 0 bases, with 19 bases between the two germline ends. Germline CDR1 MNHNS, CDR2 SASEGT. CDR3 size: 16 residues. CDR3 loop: CAGTRRPNANTGELFF. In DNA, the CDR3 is TGTGCCGGAACCCGACGGCCAAACGCGAACACCGGGGAGCTGTTTTTT.

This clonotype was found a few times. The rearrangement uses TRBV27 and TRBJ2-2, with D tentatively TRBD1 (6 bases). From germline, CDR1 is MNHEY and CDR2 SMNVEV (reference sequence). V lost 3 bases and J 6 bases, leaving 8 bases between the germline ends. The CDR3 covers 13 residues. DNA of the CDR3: TGTGCCAGCAGTTTTGGGGGCTCCGGGGAGCTGTTTTTT. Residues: CASSFGGSGELFF.

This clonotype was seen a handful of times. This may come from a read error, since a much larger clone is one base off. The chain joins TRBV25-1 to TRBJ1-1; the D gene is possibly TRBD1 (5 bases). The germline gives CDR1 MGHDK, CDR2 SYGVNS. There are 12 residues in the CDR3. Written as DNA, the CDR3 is TGTGCCAGCAGTGAATCAGGGTTGGAAGCTTGCTTT. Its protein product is CASSESGLEACF.

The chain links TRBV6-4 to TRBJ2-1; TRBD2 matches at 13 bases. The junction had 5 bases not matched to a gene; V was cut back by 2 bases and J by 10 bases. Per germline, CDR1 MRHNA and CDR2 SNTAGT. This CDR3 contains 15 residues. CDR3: CASSDGTSGDSEQFF. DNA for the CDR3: TGTGCCAGCAGTGACGGGACTAGCGGGGATTCGGAGCAGTTCTTC.

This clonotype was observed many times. The CDR3 sequence: CSASRQLSNQPQHF. The CDR3 bases are TGCAGTGCTAGTCGTCAGCTTAGCAATCAGCCCCAGCATTTT. The chain is built from TRBV20-1 and TRBJ1-5, with unresolved D. This CDR3 region has 14 residues. CDR1 and CDR2 (germline): DFQATT, SNEGSKA (reference sequence). The V and J ends lost 3 bases and 0 bases respectively, with 9 bases between them.

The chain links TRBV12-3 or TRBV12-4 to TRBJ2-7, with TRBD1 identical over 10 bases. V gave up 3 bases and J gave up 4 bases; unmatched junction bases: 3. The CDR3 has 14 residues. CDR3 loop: CASSFGTGDYEQYF. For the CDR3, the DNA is TGTGCCAGCAGTTTCGGGACAGGGGATTACGAGCAGTACTTC.

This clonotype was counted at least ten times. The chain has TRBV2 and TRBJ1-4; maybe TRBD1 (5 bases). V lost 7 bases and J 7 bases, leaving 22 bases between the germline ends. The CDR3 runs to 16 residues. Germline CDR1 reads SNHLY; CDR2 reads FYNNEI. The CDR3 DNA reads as TGTGCCAGCACTGATCCCGGGGCCGCGGCGAGTGAAAAACTGTTTTTT. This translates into CASTDPGAAASEKLFF.

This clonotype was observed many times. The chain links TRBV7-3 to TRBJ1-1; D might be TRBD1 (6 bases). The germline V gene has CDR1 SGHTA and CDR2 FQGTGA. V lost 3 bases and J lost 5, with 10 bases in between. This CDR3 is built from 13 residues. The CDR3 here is CASSLKGQTEAFF. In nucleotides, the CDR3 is TGTGCCAGCAGCTTGAAGGGACAAACTGAAGCTTTCTTT.